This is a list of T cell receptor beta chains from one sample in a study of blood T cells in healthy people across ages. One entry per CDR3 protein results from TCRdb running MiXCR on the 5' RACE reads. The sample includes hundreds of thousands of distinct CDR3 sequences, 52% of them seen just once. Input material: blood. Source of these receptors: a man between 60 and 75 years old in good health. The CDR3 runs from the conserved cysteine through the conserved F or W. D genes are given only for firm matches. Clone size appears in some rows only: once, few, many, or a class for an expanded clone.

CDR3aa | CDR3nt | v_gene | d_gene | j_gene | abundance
CASSHRGYTEAFF | TGTGCCAGCAGCCATCGGGGTTACACTGAAGCTTTCTTT | TRBV3-1 | . | TRBJ1-1 | few
CSAPALQETQYF | TGCAGTGCCCCGGCGCTTCAAGAGACCCAGTACTTC | TRBV20-1 | . | TRBJ2-5 | few
CASSVPGTSGRSPTGELFF | TGCGCCAGCAGCGTTCCCGGGACTAGCGGGAGGTCACCAACCGGGGAGCTGTTTTTT | TRBV5-1 | TRBD2 | TRBJ2-2 | .
CASSRTVGGKETQYF | TGTGCCAGCAGCCGTACTGTGGGTGGTAAAGAGACCCAGTACTTC | TRBV6-5 | . | TRBJ2-5 | few
CASSPGTGSGEQYF | TGTGCCAGCAGCCCGGGGACAGGCTCGGGCGAGCAGTACTTC | TRBV7-9 | TRBD1 | TRBJ2-7 | .
CASSQAGAGTSGYNEQFF | TGTGCTAGCAGCCAAGCGGGGGCGGGGACTAGCGGTTACAATGAGCAGTTCTTC | TRBV14 | TRBD2 | TRBJ2-1 | .
CASSFGRTTNEKLFF | TGTGCCAGCAGCTTCGGACGGACAACTAATGAAAAACTGTTTTTT | TRBV14 | . | TRBJ1-4 | .
CASRHSGFGYTF | TGTGCCAGCAGACACTCAGGGTTCGGCTACACCTTC | TRBV14 | . | TRBJ1-2 | few
CASSLFFRDEQYF | TGTGCCAGCAGTCTCTTTTTCCGGGACGAGCAGTACTTC | TRBV6-5 | . | TRBJ2-7 | few
CATSRGSGGYTQYF | TGTGCCACCAGCAGAGGTAGCGGGGGTTATACGCAGTATTTT | TRBV15 | TRBD2 | TRBJ2-3 | few
CASSQENSGLAGNEQFF | TGCGCCAGCAGCCAAGAAAATTCGGGGCTGGCGGGGAATGAGCAGTTCTTC | TRBV4-3 | . | TRBJ2-1 | .
CSVLAGGKLTQYF | TGCAGCGTTCTAGCGGGGGGAAAGTTGACGCAGTATTTT | TRBV29-1 | TRBD2 | TRBJ2-3 | .
CASSSQTLSTDTQYF | TGTGCCAGCAGTTCCCAGACTCTAAGCACAGATACGCAGTATTTT | TRBV27 | . | TRBJ2-3 | .
CASSLVEGNNEQFF | TGTGCCAGCAGCTTAGTCGAGGGGAACAATGAGCAGTTCTTC | TRBV7-2 | . | TRBJ2-1 | few
CSFSKGTQYF | TGCAGCTTCTCAAAAGGGACCCAGTACTTC | TRBV29-1 | . | TRBJ2-5 | .
CACTPEVSSYNEQFF | TGTGCCTGCACTCCGGAGGTGAGCTCCTACAATGAGCAGTTCTTC | TRBV6-1 | . | TRBJ2-1 | .
CASSSTGLAGPRSYNEQYF | TGTGCCAGCAGCTCCACGGGACTAGCGGGCCCTCGCTCCTACAATGAGCAGTACTTC | TRBV7-2 | TRBD2 | TRBJ2-7 | .
CANSFSTGEQYF | TGTGCCAACAGTTTCTCGACCGGCGAGCAGTACTTC | TRBV27 | . | TRBJ2-7 | .
CSARSEWGSSYNEQFF | TGCAGTGCTAGATCCGAATGGGGGAGCTCCTACAATGAGCAGTTCTTC | TRBV20-1 | . | TRBJ2-1 | .
CSVEKAGQGSDEQFF | TGCAGCGTTGAGAAAGCCGGACAGGGGTCCGATGAGCAGTTCTTC | TRBV29-1 | TRBD1 | TRBJ2-1 | .
CATSDSLGLAGGHSYNEQFF | TGTGCCACCAGTGACAGCCTCGGACTAGCGGGAGGTCACTCCTACAATGAGCAGTTCTTC | TRBV24-1 | TRBD2 | TRBJ2-1 | few
CASSQGQGVGTEAFF | TGTGCCAGCAGCCAGGGACAGGGGGTTGGCACTGAAGCTTTCTTT | TRBV3-1 | TRBD1 | TRBJ1-1 | few
CASSPRTAYEQYF | TGTGCCAGCTCACCTCGGACGGCCTACGAGCAGTACTTC | TRBV7-8 | . | TRBJ2-7 | many
CASSLGQATNYGYTF | TGTGCCAGCAGCCTAGGACAGGCAACTAACTATGGCTACACCTTC | TRBV7-9 | TRBD1 | TRBJ1-2 | few
CSAYDRINSYEQYF | TGCAGTGCTTACGACAGGATCAACTCCTACGAGCAGTACTTC | TRBV20-1 | . | TRBJ2-7 | few
CSVGGGSEQYF | TGCAGCGTTGGGGGAGGGAGCGAGCAGTACTTC | TRBV29-1 | TRBD2 | TRBJ2-7 | .
CATGSSASYEQYF | TGTGCCACCGGATCTAGCGCCTCCTACGAGCAGTACTTC | TRBV24-1 | . | TRBJ2-7 | .
CSVAPSTGLNYEQYF | TGCAGCGTTGCCCCATCAACAGGGCTAAACTACGAGCAGTACTTC | TRBV29-1 | . | TRBJ2-7 | .
CSAKPLAGSYNEQFF | TGCAGTGCTAAGCCACTAGCGGGGAGCTACAATGAGCAGTTCTTC | TRBV20-1 | TRBD2 | TRBJ2-1 | few
CASSLRTGSNYGYTF | TGCGCCAGCAGCCTCAGGACAGGTTCGAACTATGGCTACACCTTC | TRBV5-1 | TRBD1 | TRBJ1-2 | few
CASSPPPRDEQFF | TGTGCCAGCTCGCCACCTCCCCGGGATGAGCAGTTCTTC | TRBV18 | . | TRBJ2-1 | .